The 28 T cell receptor beta chains given below trace back to one sample, sequenced in a study of beta chain features in type 1 diabetes. Whole-study findings and limits: Among all four CD4+ subsets, Type 1 diabetes patients had TCRB CDR3s that were moderately but significantly shorter.

These receptors' antigens are unknown. Sequencing targeted expressed TCRB transcripts, as all isolated RNA had been reverse transcribed. Measured with immunoSEQ multiplex PCR; TCRdb has only the in-frame clones, and not every one. The sample lists under 250,000 clones, more than 11% occurring once. The sample was naive CD4+ T cells from blood. The receptors were sampled from a man aged 25 to 45 with type 1 diabetes.

The chain recombines TRBV20-1 with TRBJ2-3; D is ambiguous. CDR1 and CDR2 from the germline V gene are DFQATT and SNEGSKA (reference sequence). The CDR3 runs 11 residues. V was trimmed by 5 bases and J by 0 bases, leaving 3 bases between them. The CDR3 sequence is CSASSTDTQYF. DNA of the CDR3: TGCAGTGCTTCTAGCACAGATACGCAGTATTTT.

This sequence joins TRBV2 and TRBJ2-6; D ambiguous. V gave up 7 bases and J gave up 0 bases, with 7 bases separating them. Germline CDR1 reads SNHLY; CDR2 reads FYNNEI. The CDR3 covers 14 residues. The DNA for the CDR3 is TGTGCCAGCACCTTGAGCTCTGGGGCCAACGTCCTGACTTTC. This codes for CASTLSSGANVLTF.

This chain joins TRBV14 and TRBJ2-1, with D possibly TRBD2 on 7 matching bases. The CDR3 is 16 amino acids. Germline V gives CDR1 SGHDN, CDR2 FVKESK. The ends were cut back, 3 bases at V and 6 bases at J, with 18 bases in the middle. This CDR3 is CASSQYLLGGVNEQFF. CDR3 sequence (DNA): TGTGCCAGCAGCCAGTATTTACTAGGGGGGGTCAATGAGCAGTTCTTC. The full variable domain, in which reference TRBV14 and TRBJ2-1 provide the parts outside the CDR3, is EAGVTQFPSHSVIEKGQTVTLRCDPISGHDNLYWYRRVMGKEIKFLLHFVKESKQDESGMPNNRFLAERTGGTYSTLKVQPAELEDSGVYFCASSQYLLGGVNEQFFGPGTRLTVL.

This clone has only a few counts. The genes are TRBV2 and TRBJ1-3, with D unclear. The CDR3 loop spans 16 amino acids. Germline CDR1 SNHLY, CDR2 FYNNEI. V lost 0 bases to trimming and J lost 4 bases, with 13 bases between them. CDR3 residues: CASSEAAQVGGNTIYF. The CDR3 DNA follows: TGTGCCAGCAGTGAAGCGGCCCAGGTCGGAGGAAACACCATATATTTT.

The J gene is TRBJ2-7, the V gene TRBV27; D is perhaps TRBD2 (5 bases). CDR3 length equals 13 residues. The germline V gene encodes CDR1 MNHEY and CDR2 SMNVEV (reference sequence). The V end lost 3 bases, the J end lost 0 bases, and 6 bases lay between the germline ends. The CDR3 is CASSLRDSYEQYF. DNA of the CDR3: TGTGCCAGCAGTTTGAGGGACTCCTACGAGCAGTACTTC.

The chain carries TRBV29-1 and TRBJ2-3, with D possibly matching TRBD2 (7 bases). This CDR3 region has 12 residues. Between the trimmed V and J ends, which lost 7 bases and 2 bases, there was a span of 10 bases. From germline, CDR1 is SQVTM and CDR2 ANQGSEA. The CDR3 nucleotides read TGCAGCGACCGGGGGGCCACAGATACGCAGTATTTT. This gives the protein CSDRGATDTQYF.

This clone was detected a few times. J is TRBJ2-1 and V is TRBV19; weak D call: TRBD1 (6 bases). Trimming pared 9 bases from V and 8 bases from J, leaving 17 bases between. The germline CDR1 and CDR2 sequences are LNHDA and SQIVND (reference sequence). The CDR3 extends over 13 amino acids. In nucleotides, the CDR3 is TGTGCCAGCTCCTTGAGGGGGAAGGATGAGCAGTTCTTC. Translating it yields CASSLRGKDEQFF. Complete variable domain (other parts from reference TRBV19 and TRBJ2-1): DGGITQSPKYLFRKEGQNVTLSCEQNLNHDAMYWYRQDPGQGLRLIYYSQIVNDFQKGDIAEGYSVSREKKESFPLTVTSAQKNPTAFYLCASSLRGKDEQFFGPGTRLTVL.

The chain uses TRBV7-2 and TRBJ2-7; possible D gene TRBD1, 6 bases. The CDR3 is 15 residues long. Trimming stripped 3 bases from V and 2 bases from J, with 14 bases between. Germline CDR1 SGHTA, CDR2 FQGNSA. The DNA for the CDR3 is TGTGCCAGCAGCTTGGCGCCAGGGGCCCCCTACGAGCAGTACTTC. Translation: CASSLAPGAPYEQYF. Filled out from reference TRBV7-2 and TRBJ2-7, the complete variable domain reads GAGVSQSPSNKVTEKGKDVELRCDPISGHTALYWYRQSLGQGLEFLIYFQGNSAPDKSGLPSDRFSAERTGGSVSTLTIQRTQQEDSAVYLCASSLAPGAPYEQYFGPGTRLTVT.

The genes are TRBV11-3 and TRBJ1-1; weak D call: TRBD1 (6 bases). Trimming pared 5 bases from V and 1 base from J, leaving 11 bases between. The CDR3 runs to 14 residues. From germline, CDR1 is SGHNT and CDR2 YENEEA. The CDR3 sequence is CASSGDMWNTEAFF. CDR3 in DNA: TGTGCCAGCAGCGGGGACATGTGGAACACTGAAGCTTTCTTT.

This clone came up a few times. The chain joins TRBV11-3 to TRBJ1-1, with D tentatively TRBD1 (5 bases). Germline CDR1 reads SGHNT; CDR2 reads YENEEA. The V and J ends lost 2 bases and 6 bases respectively, with 10 bases between them. The CDR3 extends over 13 amino acids. The CDR3 nucleotides read TGTGCCAGCAGCTTAATAGGGGTCTCTGAAGCTTTCTTT. It encodes CASSLIGVSEAFF.

Comments on this clone: This sample includes further DNA sequences coding for the same CDR3. J is TRBJ1-5 and V is TRBV30; possible D gene TRBD1, 6 bases. V gave up 0 bases and J gave up 7 bases, with 10 bases separating them. Germline CDR1 is GTSNPN and CDR2 is SVGIG (reference sequence). CDR3 size: 13 residues. The CDR3 protein is CAWSVQGDQPQHF. As DNA, the CDR3 is TGTGCCTGGAGTGTACAGGGAGACCAGCCCCAGCATTTT.

V gene TRBV9 combines with J gene TRBJ2-2; possibly TRBD1 for D (5 bases). Germline CDR1 SGDLS, CDR2 YYNGEE. The CDR3 is 14 amino acids. V was pared by 4 bases and J by 4 bases, with 11 bases between. The CDR3 reads CASSRATATGELFF. The CDR3 DNA follows: TGTGCCAGCAGCCGGGCGACAGCCACCGGGGAGCTGTTTTTT.

This clone has a handful of counts. The rearrangement uses TRBV5-1 and TRBJ1-6; 10 positions match TRBD1. The germline V gene encodes CDR1 SGHRS and CDR2 YFSETQ. The CDR3 contains 16 residues. J was trimmed by 8 bases and V by 2 bases; bases with no gene match: 7. CDR3 sequence: CASSFTRDRGDSPLHF. The CDR3 bases are TGCGCCAGCAGCTTCACCCGGGACAGGGGTGATTCACCCCTCCACTTT.

This clone appeared a few times. The V gene is TRBV5-6, the J gene TRBJ1-2; weak D call: TRBD1 (5 bases). The germline V and J ends were trimmed by 0 bases and 5 bases, with 5 bases remaining between them. The CDR3 spans 12 residues. From germline, CDR1 is SGHDT and CDR2 YYEEEE. CDR3 protein: CASSLAGYGYTF. The CDR3 DNA sequence: TGTGCCAGCAGCTTGGCAGGGTATGGCTACACCTTC.

This clone was observed a few times. This chain joins TRBV2 and TRBJ2-5, with 9 positions matching TRBD2. The CDR3 spans 15 residues. V lost 6 bases, J lost 5 bases, and 10 bases stayed unmatched. Germline-derived CDR1 and CDR2 are SNHLY and FYNNEI. As DNA, the CDR3 is TGTGCCAGCAGGTCTGCGGGGGGGCCTTTGGAGACCCAGTACTTC. Translation: CASRSAGGPLETQYF.

CDR3 nucleotide sequence: TGTGCCAGCAGCTTAGCTGGCAAATCAAACATTCAGTACTTC. The encoded protein is CASSLAGKSNIQYF. The genes are TRBV7-9 and TRBJ2-4; D is ambiguous. There are 14 residues in the CDR3. Germline V CDR1 and CDR2: SEHNR, FQNEAQ (reference sequence). The V and J ends lost 0 bases and 6 bases respectively, with 9 bases between them.

This clone has a handful of counts. The chain joins TRBV11-2 to TRBJ2-2, with 7 bases identical to TRBD2. J gave up 2 bases and V 11 bases, and 11 bases lay outside the gene matches. CDR1 is SGHAT and CDR2 is FQNNGV in the germline V gene. The CDR3 runs 15 residues. The CDR3 is CASSGLAVNTGELFF. CDR3 coding DNA: TGTGCCTCGTCTGGGCTAGCGGTAAACACCGGGGAGCTGTTTTTT.

V is TRBV6-5 and J is TRBJ2-5, with TRBD1 matching over 9 bases. Germline CDR1 MNHEY, CDR2 SVGAGI. The CDR3 spans 16 residues. J gave up 4 bases and V 4 bases, and 10 bases lay outside the gene matches. The CDR3 nucleotides read TGTGCCAGCAGTTGGGGGGACAGGGTGAGGTCAGAGACCCAGTACTTC. It is translated as CASSWGDRVRSETQYF.

This clone came up a few times. The chain recombines TRBV27 with TRBJ2-2; D possibly corresponds to TRBD2 (6 bases). Germline CDR1 reads MNHEY; CDR2 reads SMNVEV (reference sequence). Trimming removed 6 bases from V and 3 bases from J, with 17 bases in between. This CDR3 spans 16 amino acids. The CDR3 loop reads CASSWGTLADTGELFF. DNA of the CDR3: TGTGCCAGCAGCTGGGGGACTCTTGCCGACACCGGGGAGCTGTTTTTT.

Points on this clone: Its ends do not fully match the called genes, so a read error is possible. V usage is TRBV12-5 and J usage is TRBJ2-1; the D gene is possibly TRBD1 (5 bases). The CDR3 has 13 residues. CDR1 and CDR2 (germline): LGHNT, FRNRAP. CDR3: CASALTVRYEQFF. The CDR3 nucleotides read TGTGCTAGTGCTTTGACAGTCCGCTATGAGCAGTTCTTC.

This clone was picked up a small number of times. V usage is TRBV9 and J usage is TRBJ2-7; D is unclear. The V gene's germline CDR1 is SGDLS and CDR2 YYNGEE. Trimming left V 0 bases short and J 2 bases short, with 15 bases between. This CDR3 has 16 residues. The CDR3 is CASSVGLPESPYEQYF. The CDR3 region has the DNA TGTGCCAGCAGCGTAGGGTTACCTGAGTCACCCTACGAGCAGTACTTC.

This clone came up a few times. The CDR3 DNA follows: TGTGCCAGCAGCCCGACGTTAGCGGGAAGCACAGATACGCAGTATTTT. Translated, it gives CASSPTLAGSTDTQYF. The chain uses TRBV11-2 and TRBJ2-3, with 8 bases identical to TRBD2. The CDR3 has 16 amino acids. J was trimmed by 0 bases and V by 5 bases; bases with no gene match: 7. CDR1 is SGHAT and CDR2 is FQNNGV in the germline V gene.

This clone was detected a few times. V is TRBV30 and J is TRBJ1-2; D is possibly TRBD1 (5 bases). There are 14 residues in the CDR3. Trimming pared 0 bases from V and 5 bases from J, leaving 13 bases between. Per the germline V gene, CDR1 is GTSNPN and CDR2 is SVGIG (reference sequence). DNA for the CDR3: TGTGCCTGGAGTGTACGTCCACAGGCATATGGCTACACCTTC. Translation: CAWSVRPQAYGYTF.

This clone turned up a few times. This sequence joins TRBV29-1 and TRBJ1-1; a possible D gene is TRBD1 (5 bases). The CDR3 loop spans 11 amino acids. Trimming took 7 bases from V and 14 from J, leaving 20 bases between them. The germline V gene encodes CDR1 SQVTM and CDR2 ANQGSEA. The CDR3 DNA reads as TGCAGCGCGACAATTGGGGCCCCTGTCTTCTTT. Translation gives CSATIGAPVFF.

V is TRBV18 and J is TRBJ1-2; D may be TRBD1 (5 bases). The V end was cut by 3 bases, the J end by 10 bases, with 12 bases between. This CDR3 contains 12 residues. The germline V gene has CDR1 KGHSH and CDR2 LQKENI. The CDR3 DNA sequence: TGTGCCAGCTCACCTAACAGGTGGAACTACACCTTC. Its protein product is CASSPNRWNYTF.

V usage is TRBV14 and J usage is TRBJ2-3, with TRBD1 as a possible D gene (6 bases). The CDR3 covers 15 residues. Looked up from germline, CDR1 is SGHDN and CDR2 is FVKESK. The V and J ends lost 1 base and 4 bases respectively, with 12 bases between them. CDR3 sequence: CASSQGTRGADTQYF. DNA for the CDR3: TGTGCCAGCAGCCAAGGGACCAGGGGCGCAGATACGCAGTATTTT.

The chain couples TRBV5-8 to TRBJ1-5; D is unclear. The CDR3 has 13 residues. CDR1 and CDR2 (germline): SGHTS, YDEGEE. Trimming removed 0 bases at V and 8 bases at J, with 9 bases between. DNA of the CDR3: TGTGCCAGCAGCTTGGAACCCGGGAAGCCCCAGCATTTT. This translates into CASSLEPGKPQHF. The full variable domain, with the rest looked up from reference TRBV5-8 and TRBJ1-5, is EAGVTQSPTHLIKTRGQQATLRCSPISGHTSVYWYQQALGLGLQFLLWYDEGEERNRGNFPPRFSGRQFPNYSSELNVNALELEDSALYLCASSLEPGKPQHFGDGTRLSIL.

This clone was detected a few times. The chain couples TRBV29-1 to TRBJ2-2, with TRBD1 matching 9 bases. There are 14 residues in the CDR3. Germline trimming cut 7 bases from V and 6 bases from J; bases unmatched to any gene: 9. CDR1 SQVTM and CDR2 ANQGSEA come from the germline V gene. The CDR3 nucleotides read TGCAGCGGGAGGACAGGGGCCCTCTCCGGGGAGCTGTTTTTT. Protein sequence: CSGRTGALSGELFF.